This T cell receptor beta chain was obtained from a study of blood T cell repertoires in COVID-19. Study information: Samples of COVID-19 (acute and convalescent) were obtained from the United States, Italy and Spain. Nucleic acid was either cDNA or gDNA, and it came from T cells, B-cell-depleted T cells, or PBMCs.

Repertoires were generated with immunoSEQ multiplex PCR, while TCRdb's copy carries only in-frame clones and drops some. The profile covers some 150,000 clones, with 75% to 90% appearing a single time and roughly 0.6% taken by the ten largest. Trimming pared 5 bases from V and 3 bases from J, leaving 8 bases between. Germline V gene sequence: CDR1 MNHNY, CDR2 SVGAGI (reference sequence). The CDR3 runs to 13 residues. The receptor comes from a man in his sixties with acute or convalescent COVID-19. The material sequenced was peripheral blood. This rearrangement joins TRBV6-6 to TRBJ1-3; D is possibly TRBD1 (6 bases). DNA of the CDR3: TGTGCCAGCAGTCGGACAGATGGAAACACCATATATTTT. Protein: CASSRTDGNTIYF.